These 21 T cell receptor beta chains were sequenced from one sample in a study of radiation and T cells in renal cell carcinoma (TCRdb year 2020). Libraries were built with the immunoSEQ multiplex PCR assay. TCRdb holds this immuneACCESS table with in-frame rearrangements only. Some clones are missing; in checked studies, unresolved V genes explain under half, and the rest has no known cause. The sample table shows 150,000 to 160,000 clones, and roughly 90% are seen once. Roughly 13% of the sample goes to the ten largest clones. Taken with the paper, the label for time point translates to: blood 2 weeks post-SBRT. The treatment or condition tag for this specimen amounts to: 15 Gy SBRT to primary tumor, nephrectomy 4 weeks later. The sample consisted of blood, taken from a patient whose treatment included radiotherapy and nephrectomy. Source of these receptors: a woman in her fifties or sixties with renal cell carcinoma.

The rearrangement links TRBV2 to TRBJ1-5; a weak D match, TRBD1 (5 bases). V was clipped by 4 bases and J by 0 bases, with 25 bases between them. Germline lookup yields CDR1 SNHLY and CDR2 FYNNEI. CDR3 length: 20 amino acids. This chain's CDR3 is CASSGARYGAKENSNQPQHF. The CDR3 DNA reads TGTGCCAGCAGTGGGGCTCGATATGGGGCGAAAGAGAATAGCAATCAGCCCCAGCATTTT. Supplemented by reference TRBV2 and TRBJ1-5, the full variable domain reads EPEVTQTPSHQVTQMGQEVILRCVPISNHLYFYWYRQILGQKVEFLVSFYNNEISEKSEIFDDQFSVERPDGSNFTLKIRSTKLEDSAMYFCASSGARYGAKENSNQPQHFGDGTRLSIL.

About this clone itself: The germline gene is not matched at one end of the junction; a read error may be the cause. This chain's CDR3 is CASSLLAGGSKDTQYF. The CDR3 DNA reads as TGTGCCAGCAGCTTACTAGCGGGGGGCAGCAAAGATACGCAGTATTTT. The rearrangement joins TRBV5-6 to TRBJ2-3; 12 bases map to TRBD2. In germline, CDR1 is SGHDT, CDR2 YYEEEE. The CDR3 is made up of 16 amino acids.

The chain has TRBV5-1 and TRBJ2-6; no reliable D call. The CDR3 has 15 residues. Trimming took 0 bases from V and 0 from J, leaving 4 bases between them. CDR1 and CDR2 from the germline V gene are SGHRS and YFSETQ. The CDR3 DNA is TGCGCCAGCAGCTTGGTGGTCTCTGGGGCCAACGTCCTGACTTTC. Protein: CASSLVVSGANVLTF.

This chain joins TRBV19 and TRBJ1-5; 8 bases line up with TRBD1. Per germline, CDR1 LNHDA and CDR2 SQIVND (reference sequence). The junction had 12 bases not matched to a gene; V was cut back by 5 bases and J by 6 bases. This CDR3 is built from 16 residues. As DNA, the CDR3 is TGTGCCAGTAGTCCCGTCCCGACAGGGGCTGCTCAGCCCCAGCATTTT. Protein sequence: CASSPVPTGAAQPQHF.

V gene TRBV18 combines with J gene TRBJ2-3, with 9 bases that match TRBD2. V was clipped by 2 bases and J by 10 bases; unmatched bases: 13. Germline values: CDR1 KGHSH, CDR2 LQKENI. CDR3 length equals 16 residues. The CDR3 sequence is CASSPWLAGPAAAQYF. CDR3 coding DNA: TGTGCCAGCTCACCATGGCTAGCGGGGCCAGCCGCTGCGCAGTATTTT.

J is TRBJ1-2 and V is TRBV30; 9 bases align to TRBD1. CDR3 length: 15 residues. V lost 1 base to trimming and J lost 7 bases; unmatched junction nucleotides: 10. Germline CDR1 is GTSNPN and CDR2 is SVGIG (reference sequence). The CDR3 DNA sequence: TGTGCCTGGAGTGGCGGGACAGGGCCGCTCGGTGGCTACACCTTC. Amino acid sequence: CAWSGGTGPLGGYTF.

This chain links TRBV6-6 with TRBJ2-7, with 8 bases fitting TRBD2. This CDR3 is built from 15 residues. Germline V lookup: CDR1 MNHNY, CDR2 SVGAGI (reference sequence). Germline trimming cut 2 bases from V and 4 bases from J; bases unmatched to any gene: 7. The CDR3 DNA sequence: TGTGCCAGCAGTTACCCGGGGGGGGCGGGATACGAGCAGTACTTC. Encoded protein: CASSYPGGAGYEQYF.

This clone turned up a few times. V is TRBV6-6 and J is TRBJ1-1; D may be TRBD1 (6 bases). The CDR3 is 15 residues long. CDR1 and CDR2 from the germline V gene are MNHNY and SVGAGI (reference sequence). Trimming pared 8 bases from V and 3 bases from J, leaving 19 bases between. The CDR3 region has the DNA TGTGCCAGCGGCTACGGGGGGGGCAAATACACTGAAGCTTTCTTT. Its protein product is CASGYGGGKYTEAFF.

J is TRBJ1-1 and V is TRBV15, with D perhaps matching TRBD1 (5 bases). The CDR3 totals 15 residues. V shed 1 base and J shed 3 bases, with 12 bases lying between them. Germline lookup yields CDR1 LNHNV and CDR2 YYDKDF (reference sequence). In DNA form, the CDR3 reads TGTGCCACCAGCAGAGGGGGCACAGGATACACTGAAGCTTTCTTT. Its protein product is CATSRGGTGYTEAFF.

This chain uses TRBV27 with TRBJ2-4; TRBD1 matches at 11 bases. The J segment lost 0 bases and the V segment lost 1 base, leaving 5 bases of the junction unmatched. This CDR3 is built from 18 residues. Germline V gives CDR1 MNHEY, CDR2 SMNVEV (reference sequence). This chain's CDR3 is CASSLLGTGGVAKNIQYF. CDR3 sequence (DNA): TGTGCCAGCAGTTTATTGGGGACAGGGGGGGTAGCCAAAAACATTCAGTACTTC.

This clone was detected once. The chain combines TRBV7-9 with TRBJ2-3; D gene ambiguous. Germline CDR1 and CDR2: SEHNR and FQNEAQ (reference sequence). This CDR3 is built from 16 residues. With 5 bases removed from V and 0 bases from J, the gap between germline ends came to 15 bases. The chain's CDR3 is CASSPLDQTSTDTQYF. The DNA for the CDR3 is TGTGCCAGCAGCCCCCTGGACCAGACGAGCACAGATACGCAGTATTTT. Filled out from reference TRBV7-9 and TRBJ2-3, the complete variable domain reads DTGVSQNPRHKITKRGQNVTFRCDPISEHNRLYWYRQTLGQGPEFLTYFQNEAQLEKSRLLSDRFSAERPKGSFSTLEIQRTEQGDSAMYLCASSPLDQTSTDTQYFGPGTRLTVL.

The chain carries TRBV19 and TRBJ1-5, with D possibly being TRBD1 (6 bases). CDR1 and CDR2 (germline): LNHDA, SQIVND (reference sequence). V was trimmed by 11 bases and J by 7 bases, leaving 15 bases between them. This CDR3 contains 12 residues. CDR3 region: CAAGGAGQPQHF. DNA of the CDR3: TGTGCCGCGGGGGGCGCCGGGCAGCCCCAGCATTTT.

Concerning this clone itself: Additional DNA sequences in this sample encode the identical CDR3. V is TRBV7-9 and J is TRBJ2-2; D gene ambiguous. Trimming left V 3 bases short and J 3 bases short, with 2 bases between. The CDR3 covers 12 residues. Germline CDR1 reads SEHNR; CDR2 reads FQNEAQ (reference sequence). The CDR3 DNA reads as TGTGCCAGCAGCTTGGACACCGGGGAGCTGTTTTTT. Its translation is CASSLDTGELFF.

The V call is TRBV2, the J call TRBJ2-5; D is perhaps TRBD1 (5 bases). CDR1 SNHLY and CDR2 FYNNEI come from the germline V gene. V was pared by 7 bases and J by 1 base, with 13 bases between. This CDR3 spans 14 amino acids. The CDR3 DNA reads TGTGCCAGCATCCATCAGGGCATCCAAGAGACCCAGTACTTC. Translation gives CASIHQGIQETQYF.

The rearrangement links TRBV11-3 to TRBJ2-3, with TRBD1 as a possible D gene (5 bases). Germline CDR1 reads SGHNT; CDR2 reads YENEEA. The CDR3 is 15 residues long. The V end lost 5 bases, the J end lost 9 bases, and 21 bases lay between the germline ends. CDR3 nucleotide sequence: TGTGCCAGCAGCCCGAATAGGGGTCTCGCTTCAACGCAGTATTTT. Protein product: CASSPNRGLASTQYF.

The CDR3 reads CASKSGQGAIQPQHF. CDR3 in DNA: TGTGCCAGCAAAAGTGGACAGGGGGCGATTCAGCCCCAGCATTTT. The chain joins TRBV2 to TRBJ1-5; 11 bases align to TRBD1. The CDR3 spans 15 residues. V shed 7 bases and J 6 bases; nucleotides not matched to a gene: 8. Germline assignment: CDR1 SNHLY and CDR2 FYNNEI.

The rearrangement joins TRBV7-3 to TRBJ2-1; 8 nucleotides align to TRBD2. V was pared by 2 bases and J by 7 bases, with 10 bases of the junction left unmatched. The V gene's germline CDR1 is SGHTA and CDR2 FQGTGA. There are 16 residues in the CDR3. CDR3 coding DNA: TGTGCCAGCAGCTTAGGGCATCGACTAGCGCATAATGAGCAGTTCTTC. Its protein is CASSLGHRLAHNEQFF.

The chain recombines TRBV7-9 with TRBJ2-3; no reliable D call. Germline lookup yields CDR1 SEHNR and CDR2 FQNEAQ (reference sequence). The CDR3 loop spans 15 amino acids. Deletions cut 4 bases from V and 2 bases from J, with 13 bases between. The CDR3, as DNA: TGTGCCAGCAGCTCTGGCCCACAAAACACAGATACGCAGTATTTT. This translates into CASSSGPQNTDTQYF. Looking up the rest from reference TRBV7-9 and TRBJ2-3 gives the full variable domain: DTGVSQNPRHKITKRGQNVTFRCDPISEHNRLYWYRQTLGQGPEFLTYFQNEAQLEKSRLLSDRFSAERPKGSFSTLEIQRTEQGDSAMYLCASSSGPQNTDTQYFGPGTRLTVL.

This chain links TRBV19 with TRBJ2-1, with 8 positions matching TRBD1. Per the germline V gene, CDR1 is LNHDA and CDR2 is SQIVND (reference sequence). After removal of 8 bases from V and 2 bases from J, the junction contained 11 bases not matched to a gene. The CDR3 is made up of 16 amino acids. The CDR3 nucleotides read TGTGCCAGTTCCCGACCGGGACAGGAGGCCTACAATGAGCAGTTCTTC. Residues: CASSRPGQEAYNEQFF.

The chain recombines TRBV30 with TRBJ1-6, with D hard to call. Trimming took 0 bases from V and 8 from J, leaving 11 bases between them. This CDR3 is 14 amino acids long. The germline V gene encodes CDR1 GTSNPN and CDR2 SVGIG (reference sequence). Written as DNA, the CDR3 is TGTGCCTGGAGTGTAGGTGGTTCGGATTCACCCCTCCACTTT. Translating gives CAWSVGGSDSPLHF. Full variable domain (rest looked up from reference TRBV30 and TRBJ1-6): SQTIHQWPATLVQPVGSPLSLECTVEGTSNPNLYWYRQAAGRGLQLLFYSVGIGQISSEVPQNLSASRPQDRQFILSSKKLLLSDSGFYLCAWSVGGSDSPLHFGNGTRLTVT.

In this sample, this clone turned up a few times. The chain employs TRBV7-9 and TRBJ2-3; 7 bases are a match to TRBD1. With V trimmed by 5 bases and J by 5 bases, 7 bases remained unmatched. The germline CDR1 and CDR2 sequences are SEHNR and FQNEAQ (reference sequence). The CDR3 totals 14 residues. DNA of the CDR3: TGTGCCAGCAGCGAACCGGGACAGCTAGATACGCAGTATTTT. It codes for CASSEPGQLDTQYF.